This TCR beta chain was found in a study of T cell responses to AZD1222 COVID-19 vaccine. Looking at the study overall: It was second doses at about 4 or about 12 weeks that were pooled.

Findings and limits, study-wide: Repertoires in all cases were sampled only once the peak T cell response had passed. Clonal diversity was possibly underestimated; the donors were predominantly white British and more often female. Two AZD1222 administrations were followed by greater Spike-specific TCR breadth and depth.

Trimming pared 0 bases from V and 1 base from J, leaving 12 bases between. Germline CDR1 and CDR2: SGHNT and YYREEE (reference sequence). The CDR3 contains 16 residues. Sequencing used immunoSEQ multiplex PCR; TCRdb keeps in-frame clones, though not all of them. The sample consists of fewer than 120,000 clones, 81% of them appearing once. Remarks on this clone: As yet, its antigen is unknown.

This TCR was sampled from an adult in good health. Sequencing was performed on peripheral blood, taken on day 0 of AZD1222 vaccination. The J gene is TRBJ2-3, the V gene TRBV5-4; possible D gene TRBD1, 6 bases. CDR3 region: CASSLARAGGTDTQYF. The DNA for the CDR3 is TGTGCCAGCAGCTTGGCTCGGGCAGGGGGCACAGATACGCAGTATTTT.